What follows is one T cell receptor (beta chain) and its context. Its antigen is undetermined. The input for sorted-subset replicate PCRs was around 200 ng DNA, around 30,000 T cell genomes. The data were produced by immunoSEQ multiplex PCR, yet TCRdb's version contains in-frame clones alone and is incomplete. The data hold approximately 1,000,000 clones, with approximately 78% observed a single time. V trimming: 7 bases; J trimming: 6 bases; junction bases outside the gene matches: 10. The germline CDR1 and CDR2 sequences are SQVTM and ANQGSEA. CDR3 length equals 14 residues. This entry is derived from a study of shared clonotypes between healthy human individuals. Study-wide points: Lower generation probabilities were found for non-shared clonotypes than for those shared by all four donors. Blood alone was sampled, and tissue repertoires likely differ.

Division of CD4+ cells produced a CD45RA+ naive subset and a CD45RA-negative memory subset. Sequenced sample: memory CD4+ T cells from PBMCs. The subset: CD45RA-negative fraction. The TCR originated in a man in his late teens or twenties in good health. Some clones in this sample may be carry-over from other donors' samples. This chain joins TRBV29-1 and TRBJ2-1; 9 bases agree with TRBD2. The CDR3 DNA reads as TGCAGCGGTATTCAGAGCGGGAGGTCCAATGAGCAGTTCTTC. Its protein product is CSGIQSGRSNEQFF.